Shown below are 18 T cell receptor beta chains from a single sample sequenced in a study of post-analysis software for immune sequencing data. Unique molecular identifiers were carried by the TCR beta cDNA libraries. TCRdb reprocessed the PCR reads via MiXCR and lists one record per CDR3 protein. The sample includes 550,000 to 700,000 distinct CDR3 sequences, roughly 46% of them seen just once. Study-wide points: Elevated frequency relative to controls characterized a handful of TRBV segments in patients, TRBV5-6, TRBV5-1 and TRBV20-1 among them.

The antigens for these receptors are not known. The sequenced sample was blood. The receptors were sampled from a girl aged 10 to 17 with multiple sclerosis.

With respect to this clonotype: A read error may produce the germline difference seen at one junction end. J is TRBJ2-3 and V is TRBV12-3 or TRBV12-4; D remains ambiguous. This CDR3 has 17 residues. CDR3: CASSQRRGSLWADAQYF. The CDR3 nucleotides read TGTGCCAGCAGTCAGCGACGTGGGTCCCTATGGGCAGATGCGCAGTATTTT.

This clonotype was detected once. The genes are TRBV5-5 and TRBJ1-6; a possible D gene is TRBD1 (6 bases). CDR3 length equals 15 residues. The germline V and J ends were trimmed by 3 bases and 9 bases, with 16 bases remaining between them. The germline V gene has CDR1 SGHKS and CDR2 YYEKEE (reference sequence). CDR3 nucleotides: TGTGCCAGCAGCTACGAACAGGGCACGGTTTCACCCCTCCACTTT. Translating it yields CASSYEQGTVSPLHF. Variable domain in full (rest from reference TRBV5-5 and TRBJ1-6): DAGVTQSPTHLIKTRGQQVTLRCSPISGHKSVSWYQQVLGQGPQFIFQYYEKEERGRGNFPDRFSARQFPNYSSELNVNALLLGDSALYLCASSYEQGTVSPLHFGNGTRLTVT.

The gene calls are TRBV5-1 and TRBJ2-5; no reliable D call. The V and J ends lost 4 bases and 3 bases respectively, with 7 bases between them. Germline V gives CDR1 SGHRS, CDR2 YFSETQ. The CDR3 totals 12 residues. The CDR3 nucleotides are TGCGCCAGCAGCCGTGGAAAAGAGACCCAGTACTTC. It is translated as CASSRGKETQYF.

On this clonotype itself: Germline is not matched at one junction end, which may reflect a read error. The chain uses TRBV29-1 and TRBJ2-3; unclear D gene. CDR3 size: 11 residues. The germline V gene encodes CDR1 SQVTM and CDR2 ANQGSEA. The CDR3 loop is CSAELGDTQYF. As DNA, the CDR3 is TGCAGCGCTGAACTCGGGGATACGCAGTATTTT.

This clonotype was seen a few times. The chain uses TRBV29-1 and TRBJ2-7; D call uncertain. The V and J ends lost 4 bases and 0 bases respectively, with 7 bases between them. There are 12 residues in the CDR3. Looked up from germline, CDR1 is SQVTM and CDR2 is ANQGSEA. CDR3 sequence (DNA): TGCAGCGTTGCTTTCTACTCCTACGAGCAGTACTTC. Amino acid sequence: CSVAFYSYEQYF.

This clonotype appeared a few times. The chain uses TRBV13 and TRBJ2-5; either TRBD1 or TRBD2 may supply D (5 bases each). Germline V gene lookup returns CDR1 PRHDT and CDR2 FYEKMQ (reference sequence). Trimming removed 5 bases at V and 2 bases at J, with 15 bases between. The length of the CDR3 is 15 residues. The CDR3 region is CASSPGAGWQETQYF. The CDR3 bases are TGTGCCAGCAGCCCCGGGGCCGGTTGGCAAGAGACCCAGTACTTC.

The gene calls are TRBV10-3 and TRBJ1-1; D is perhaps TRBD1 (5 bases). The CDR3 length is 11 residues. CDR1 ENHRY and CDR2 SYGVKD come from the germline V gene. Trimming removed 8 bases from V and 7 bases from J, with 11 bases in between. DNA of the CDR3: TGTGCCATCTCGGCAGGGTATGAAGCTTTCTTT. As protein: CAISAGYEAFF.

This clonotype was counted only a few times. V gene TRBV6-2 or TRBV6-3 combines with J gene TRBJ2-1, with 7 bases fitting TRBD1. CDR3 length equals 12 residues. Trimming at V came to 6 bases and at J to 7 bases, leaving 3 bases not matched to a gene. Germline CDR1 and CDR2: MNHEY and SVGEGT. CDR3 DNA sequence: TGTGCCAGCAGGGAACAGGGGAATGAGCAGTTCTTC. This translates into CASREQGNEQFF.

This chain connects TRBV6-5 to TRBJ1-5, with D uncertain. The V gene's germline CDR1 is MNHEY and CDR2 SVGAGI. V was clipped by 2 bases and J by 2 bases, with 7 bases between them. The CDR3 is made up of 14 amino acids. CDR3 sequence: CASSYGDRNQPQHF. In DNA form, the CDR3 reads TGTGCCAGCAGTTACGGGGATCGCAATCAGCCCCAGCATTTT.

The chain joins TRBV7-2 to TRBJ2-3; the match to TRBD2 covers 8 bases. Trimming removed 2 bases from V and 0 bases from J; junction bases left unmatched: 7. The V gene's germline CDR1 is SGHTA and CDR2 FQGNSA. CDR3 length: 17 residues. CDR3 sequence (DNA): TGTGCCAGCAGCTTACGCGGAGCGGGGGCTAGCACAGATACGCAGTATTTT. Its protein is CASSLRGAGASTDTQYF.

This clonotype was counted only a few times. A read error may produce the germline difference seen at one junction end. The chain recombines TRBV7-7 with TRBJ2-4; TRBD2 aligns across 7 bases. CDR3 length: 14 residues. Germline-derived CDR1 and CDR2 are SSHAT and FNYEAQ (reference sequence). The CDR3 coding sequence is TGTGCTAGCAGCCCCACTAGCGTAGGGAACATTCAGTACTTC. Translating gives CASSPTSVGNIQYF.

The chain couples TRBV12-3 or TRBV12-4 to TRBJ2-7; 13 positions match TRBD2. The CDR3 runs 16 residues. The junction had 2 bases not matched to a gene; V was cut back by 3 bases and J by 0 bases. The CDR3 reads CASSFRLAGGSYEQYF. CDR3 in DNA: TGTGCCAGCAGTTTTAGACTAGCGGGAGGCTCCTACGAGCAGTACTTC.

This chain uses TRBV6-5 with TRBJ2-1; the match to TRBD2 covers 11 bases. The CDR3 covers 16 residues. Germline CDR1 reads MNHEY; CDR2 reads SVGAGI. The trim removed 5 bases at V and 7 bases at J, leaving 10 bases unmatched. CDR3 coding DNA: TGTGCCAGCAGTCGGACTACTAGCGGGAGCGGGAATGAGCAGTTCTTC. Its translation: CASSRTTSGSGNEQFF.

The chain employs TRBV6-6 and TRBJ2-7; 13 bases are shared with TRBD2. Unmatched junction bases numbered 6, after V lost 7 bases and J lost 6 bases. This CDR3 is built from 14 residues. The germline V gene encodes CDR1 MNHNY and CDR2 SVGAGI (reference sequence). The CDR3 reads CASTGLAGAGEQYF. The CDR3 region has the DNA TGTGCCAGCACTGGACTAGCGGGAGCGGGCGAGCAGTACTTC.

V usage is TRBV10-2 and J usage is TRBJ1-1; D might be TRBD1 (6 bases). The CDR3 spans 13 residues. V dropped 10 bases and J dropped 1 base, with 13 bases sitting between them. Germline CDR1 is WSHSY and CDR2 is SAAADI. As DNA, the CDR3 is TGCGCCACCAGACAGGCCGAGAACACTGAAGCTTTCTTT. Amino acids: CATRQAENTEAFF.

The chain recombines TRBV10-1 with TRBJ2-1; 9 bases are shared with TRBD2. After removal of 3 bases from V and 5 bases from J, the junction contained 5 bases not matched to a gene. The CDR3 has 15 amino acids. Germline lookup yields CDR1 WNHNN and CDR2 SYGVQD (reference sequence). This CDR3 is CASSDPGTSHNEQFF. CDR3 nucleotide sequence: TGCGCCAGCAGTGACCCCGGGACTAGCCACAATGAGCAGTTCTTC.

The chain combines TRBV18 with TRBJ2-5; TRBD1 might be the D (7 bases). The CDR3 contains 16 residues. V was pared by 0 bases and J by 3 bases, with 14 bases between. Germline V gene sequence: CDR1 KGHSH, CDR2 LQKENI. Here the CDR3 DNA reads TGTGCCAGCTCACCACCTAACCGCGGGACAGAAGAGACCCAGTACTTC. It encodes CASSPPNRGTEETQYF.

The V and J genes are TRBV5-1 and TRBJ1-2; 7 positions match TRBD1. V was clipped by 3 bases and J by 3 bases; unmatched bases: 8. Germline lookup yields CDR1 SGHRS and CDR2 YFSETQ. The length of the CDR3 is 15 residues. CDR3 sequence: CASSYQGVRDYGYTF. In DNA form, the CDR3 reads TGCGCCAGCAGCTATCAGGGGGTCCGCGACTATGGCTACACCTTC. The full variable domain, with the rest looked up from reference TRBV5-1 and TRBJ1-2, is KAGVTQTPRYLIKTRGQQVTLSCSPISGHRSVSWYQQTPGQGLQFLFEYFSETQRNKGNFPGRFSGRQFSNSRSEMNVSTLELGDSALYLCASSYQGVRDYGYTFGSGTRLTVV.